This TCR beta chain was sequenced in a study of shared clonotypes between healthy human individuals. Study context: Researchers drew samples from two women and a few men aged 18 to 49. Findings and caveats of the study: Clonotype sharing among donors was expected to depend on sequencing depth. When naive CD4 clonotypes were compared across four donors, roughly 4.9% were shared.

Original processing notes: ImmunoSEQ only sent back junction sequences with no quality scores, so filtering was done differently. Sequenced by immunoSEQ multiplex PCR; TCRdb stores in-frame clones only, minus some. V, J and clone size reflect that table, while D and trimming were determined from the DNA. The sample records some 2,400,000 clones, approximately 95% being singletons. The V and J ends lost 2 bases and 0 bases, in that order; junction bases with no gene match: 1. This CDR3 has 14 residues. In germline, CDR1 is SGHRS, CDR2 YFSETQ. Worth noting for this clone: What it binds is not known. This specimen includes other DNA sequences encoding the same CDR3.

The sample taken for sequencing was naive CD4+ T cells sorted from blood. Regarding subset: CD45RA+ positively selected. The V call is TRBV5-1, the J call TRBJ1-1; 7 positions match TRBD1. The clonotype was recovered from a man aged 18 to 30 in good health. For the CDR3, the DNA is TGCGCCAGCAGCTTTACAGGGGTGAACACTGAAGCTTTCTTT. Translating gives CASSFTGVNTEAFF.